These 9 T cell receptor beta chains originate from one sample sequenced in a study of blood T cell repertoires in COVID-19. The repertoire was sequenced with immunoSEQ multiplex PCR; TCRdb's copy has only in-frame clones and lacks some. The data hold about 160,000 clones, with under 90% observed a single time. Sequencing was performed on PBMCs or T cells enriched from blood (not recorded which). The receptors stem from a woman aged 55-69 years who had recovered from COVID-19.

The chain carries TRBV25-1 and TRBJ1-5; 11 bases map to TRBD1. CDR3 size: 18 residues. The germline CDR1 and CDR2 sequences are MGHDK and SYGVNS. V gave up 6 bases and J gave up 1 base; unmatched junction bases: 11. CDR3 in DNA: TGTGCCAGCAGCGTTCCGGGACAGGGGGTCGAAAGCAATCAGCCCCAGCATTTT. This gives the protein CASSVPGQGVESNQPQHF.

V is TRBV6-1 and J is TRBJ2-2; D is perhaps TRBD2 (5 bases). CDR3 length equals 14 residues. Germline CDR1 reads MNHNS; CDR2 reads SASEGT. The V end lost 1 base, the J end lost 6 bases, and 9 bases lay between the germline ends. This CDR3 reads CASSEVRGPGELFF. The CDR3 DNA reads TGTGCCAGCAGTGAAGTTCGGGGTCCCGGGGAGCTGTTTTTT.

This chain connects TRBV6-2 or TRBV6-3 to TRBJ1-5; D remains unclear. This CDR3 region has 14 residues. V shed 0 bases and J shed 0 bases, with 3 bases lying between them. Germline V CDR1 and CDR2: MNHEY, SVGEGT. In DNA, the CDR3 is TGTGCCAGCAGTTACTCGCGTAGCAATCAGCCCCAGCATTTT. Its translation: CASSYSRSNQPQHF.

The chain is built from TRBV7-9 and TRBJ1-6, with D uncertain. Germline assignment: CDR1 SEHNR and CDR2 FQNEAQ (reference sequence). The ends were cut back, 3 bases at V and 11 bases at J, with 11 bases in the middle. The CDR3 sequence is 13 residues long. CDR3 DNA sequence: TGTGCCAGCAGCTTGAATGCAGGTCCACCCCTCCACTTT. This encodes CASSLNAGPPLHF. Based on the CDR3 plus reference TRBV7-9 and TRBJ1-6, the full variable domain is DTGVSQNPRHKITKRGQNVTFRCDPISEHNRLYWYRQTLGQGPEFLTYFQNEAQLEKSRLLSDRFSAERPKGSFSTLEIQRTEQGDSAMYLCASSLNAGPPLHFGNGTRLTVT.

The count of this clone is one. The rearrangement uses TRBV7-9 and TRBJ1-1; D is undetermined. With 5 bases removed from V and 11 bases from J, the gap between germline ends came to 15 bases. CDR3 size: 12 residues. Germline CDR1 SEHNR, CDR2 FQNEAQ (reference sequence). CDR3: CASSAREPQAFF. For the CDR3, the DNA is TGTGCCAGCAGCGCCCGGGAACCACAGGCTTTCTTT.

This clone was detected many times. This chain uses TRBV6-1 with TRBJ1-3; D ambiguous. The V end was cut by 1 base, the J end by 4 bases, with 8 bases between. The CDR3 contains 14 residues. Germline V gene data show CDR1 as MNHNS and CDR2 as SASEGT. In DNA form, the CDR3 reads TGTGCCAGCAGTGAAGGCTCTACCGGAAACACCATATATTTT. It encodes CASSEGSTGNTIYF.

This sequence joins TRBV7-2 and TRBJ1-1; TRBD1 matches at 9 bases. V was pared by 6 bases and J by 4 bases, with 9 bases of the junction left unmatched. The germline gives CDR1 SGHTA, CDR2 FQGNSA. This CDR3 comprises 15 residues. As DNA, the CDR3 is TGTGCCAGCAGACTGTGGGGACAGGGTTTCACTGAAGCTTTCTTT. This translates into CASRLWGQGFTEAFF.

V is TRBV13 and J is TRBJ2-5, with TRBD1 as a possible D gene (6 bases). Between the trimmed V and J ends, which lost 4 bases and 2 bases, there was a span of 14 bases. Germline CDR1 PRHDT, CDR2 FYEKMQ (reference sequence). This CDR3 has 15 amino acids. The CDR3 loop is CASSWGYRDQETQYF. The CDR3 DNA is TGTGCCAGCAGCTGGGGGTACAGGGATCAAGAGACCCAGTACTTC.

The CDR3 here is CASSLNGQGSEAFF. In DNA, the CDR3 is TGTGCCAGCAGCTTAAACGGTCAGGGCTCTGAAGCTTTCTTT. The chain couples TRBV7-3 to TRBJ1-1, with D possibly matching TRBD1 (5 bases). CDR3 length: 14 amino acids. V was clipped by 1 base and J by 6 bases, with 12 bases between them. CDR1 SGHTA and CDR2 FQGTGA come from the germline V gene.